These 17 T cell receptor beta chains were sequenced from one sample in a study of T cell repertoires in cytomegalovirus infection. MiXCR, run by TCRdb on the reads, gives a single entry per CDR3 protein. The sample lists nearly 700,000 distinct CDR3 sequences, approximately 33% occurring once. The antigens of these receptors remain unknown. Sequenced material: cultured PBMCs, taken from culture after CMV antigen stimulation. These receptors all stem from a human donor in good health (CMV status not recorded). Some clones in this sample may be carry-over from other donors' samples.

This clonotype has only a few counts. The gene calls are TRBV5-6 and TRBJ2-5, with TRBD1 as a possible D gene (5 bases). Germline values: CDR1 SGHDT, CDR2 YYEEEE. The CDR3 has 16 amino acids. Trimming removed 3 bases from V and 5 bases from J, with 20 bases in between. CDR3 protein: CASSSLRVFKGETQYF. The CDR3, as DNA: TGTGCCAGCAGCTCCCTTAGGGTTTTTAAGGGGGAGACCCAGTACTTC.

This clonotype turned up a few times. V usage is TRBV7-9 and J usage is TRBJ2-3; D may be TRBD1 (8 bases). Germline assignment: CDR1 SEHNR and CDR2 FQNEAQ (reference sequence). CDR3 length: 15 amino acids. The ends were cut back, 5 bases at V and 6 bases at J, with 18 bases in the middle. CDR3 DNA sequence: TGTGCCAGCAGCACCACAGGGGGGGTTGAGGATACGCAGTATTTT. Translating it yields CASSTTGGVEDTQYF.

The table lists this clonotype with many counts. The chain has TRBV7-8 and TRBJ2-1; D might be TRBD2 (5 bases). The CDR3 runs to 15 residues. The germline V gene has CDR1 SGHVS and CDR2 FQNEAQ. Trimming removed 2 bases from V and 4 bases from J, with 12 bases in between. The CDR3 bases are TGTGCCAGCAGCTTAAAGGAAGGACTTTACAATGAGCAGTTCTTC. Translated, it gives CASSLKEGLYNEQFF.

The chain combines TRBV19 with TRBJ2-3, with TRBD2 as a possible D gene (5 bases). The length of the CDR3 is 14 residues. Trimming left V 5 bases short and J 0 bases short, with 9 bases between. Germline loops: CDR1 LNHDA, CDR2 SQIVND (reference sequence). This CDR3 reads CASSVAPSTDTQYF. CDR3 in DNA: TGTGCCAGTAGTGTAGCGCCAAGCACAGATACGCAGTATTTT.

This clonotype was seen more than once but under ten times. The rearrangement links TRBV7-6 to TRBJ2-3; TRBD2 matches 12 bases. The CDR3 extends over 16 amino acids. J lost 2 bases, V lost 5 bases, and 5 bases had no gene match. Per germline, CDR1 SGHVS and CDR2 FNYEAQ. The CDR3, as DNA: TGTGCCAGCAGCCACCGACTAGCGGGGGCCACAGATACGCAGTATTTT. It yields the protein CASSHRLAGATDTQYF.

The chain is built from TRBV7-9 and TRBJ2-5, with 11 bases identical to TRBD2. The germline V gene has CDR1 SEHNR and CDR2 FQNEAQ (reference sequence). The trim removed 1 base at V and 4 bases at J, leaving 5 bases unmatched. This CDR3 is built from 16 residues. DNA for the CDR3: TGTGCCAGCAGCTTAGTAGCTGGACTAGCGGGAGAGACCCAGTACTTC. Amino acid sequence: CASSLVAGLAGETQYF.

This clonotype has a handful of counts. The chain employs TRBV20-1 and TRBJ2-3; D is perhaps TRBD1 or TRBD2 (5 bases each). The CDR3 loop spans 16 amino acids. Germline CDR1 DFQATT, CDR2 SNEGSKA (reference sequence). Between the trimmed V and J ends, which lost 6 bases and 4 bases, there was a span of 23 bases. CDR3 residues: CSASSPVGPGPDTQYF. CDR3 DNA sequence: TGCAGTGCCTCCTCCCCAGTCGGACCGGGACCAGATACGCAGTATTTT.

This clonotype was seen only a few times. The chain combines TRBV12-3 or TRBV12-4 with TRBJ2-5, with D perhaps given as TRBD1 or TRBD2 (5 bases each). CDR3 length: 13 amino acids. Trimming shortened V by 3 bases and J by 4 bases, and 9 bases separated the two germline ends. In nucleotides, the CDR3 is TGTGCCAGCAGTTTGGGGGACCCAGAGACCCAGTACTTC. This sequence encodes CASSLGDPETQYF.

This clonotype appeared many times. This chain's CDR3 is CASSFVGYEQYF. CDR3 in DNA: TGTGCCAGCAGCTTTGTGGGCTACGAGCAGTACTTC. The chain recombines TRBV7-9 with TRBJ2-7, with D unclear. This CDR3 comprises 12 residues. The germline V and J ends were trimmed by 3 bases and 3 bases, with 6 bases remaining between them. Per germline, CDR1 SEHNR and CDR2 FQNEAQ (reference sequence).

DNA of the CDR3: TGTGCCAGCAGGTATGGGGCAGCAATTAACACTGAAGCTTTCTTT. It specifies CASRYGAAINTEAFF. This sequence joins TRBV12-3 or TRBV12-4 and TRBJ1-1, with D possibly TRBD1 on 5 matching bases. The CDR3 is 15 residues long. The V end lost 6 bases, the J end lost 2 bases, and 16 bases lay between the germline ends.

This chain uses TRBV11-2 with TRBJ1-1; the D gene is possibly TRBD1 (5 bases). This CDR3 region has 15 residues. Germline V lookup: CDR1 SGHAT, CDR2 FQNNGV. Trimming pared 2 bases from V and 0 bases from J, leaving 10 bases between. CDR3 sequence (DNA): TGTGCCAGCAGCTTATCCGGGGCCATGAACACTGAAGCTTTCTTT. Protein: CASSLSGAMNTEAFF.

This sequence joins TRBV11-2 and TRBJ2-7; D gene unclear. The germline V gene has CDR1 SGHAT and CDR2 FQNNGV. V was clipped by 7 bases and J by 3 bases, with 13 bases between them. The CDR3 totals 13 residues. The CDR3 DNA reads TGTGCCAGCACCCCTTTCGGGCGCTACGAGCAGTACTTC. This translates into CASTPFGRYEQYF.

The rearrangement links TRBV24-1 to TRBJ2-3, with no clear D. The CDR3 covers 14 residues. Germline V gene data show CDR1 as KGHDR and CDR2 as SFDVKD. The V end was cut by 3 bases, the J end by 6 bases, with 12 bases between. The CDR3 bases are TGTGCCACCAGTGATGTACGGGCAGGTGATACGCAGTATTTT. Protein sequence: CATSDVRAGDTQYF.

There are many counts of this clonotype. V gene TRBV7-8 combines with J gene TRBJ1-1; D gene unclear. Germline CDR1 reads SGHVS; CDR2 reads FQNEAQ. The CDR3 consists of 15 residues. The V and J ends lost 1 base and 6 bases respectively, with 15 bases between them. The CDR3 DNA is TGTGCCAGCAGCTTAGTCCACTCTGGGGAACCTGAAGCTTTCTTT. Protein product: CASSLVHSGEPEAFF. Full variable domain (rest looked up from reference TRBV7-8 and TRBJ1-1): GAGVSQSPRYKVAKRGQDVALRCDPISGHVSLFWYQQALGQGPEFLTYFQNEAQLDKSGLPSDRFFAERPEGSVSTLKIQRTQQEDSAVYLCASSLVHSGEPEAFFGQGTRLTVV.

The chain carries TRBV7-6 and TRBJ2-1; 9 bases are a match to TRBD2. V was clipped by 1 base and J by 2 bases; unmatched bases: 3. The CDR3 consists of 16 residues. Looked up from germline, CDR1 is SGHVS and CDR2 is FNYEAQ. The CDR3 loop is CASSLDLAGPYNEQFF. In DNA, the CDR3 is TGTGCCAGCAGCTTAGACCTAGCGGGGCCCTACAATGAGCAGTTCTTC.

The chain recombines TRBV6-5 with TRBJ1-2; no reliable D call. The CDR3 is made up of 14 amino acids. In germline, CDR1 is MNHEY, CDR2 SVGAGI. Trimming took off 0 bases at V and 4 bases at J, with 9 bases between the two ends. This chain's CDR3 is CASSYSRPSYGYTF. The CDR3 DNA sequence: TGTGCCAGCAGTTACTCAAGGCCCAGCTATGGCTACACCTTC.

This clonotype was counted between two and nine times. The chain carries TRBV11-2 and TRBJ2-1; possibly TRBD2 for D (5 bases). Germline loops: CDR1 SGHAT, CDR2 FQNNGV. V lost 2 bases to trimming and J lost 9 bases, with 11 bases between them. The CDR3 has 13 amino acids. CDR3 amino acids: CASSLSGDREQFF. As DNA, the CDR3 is TGTGCCAGCAGCTTAAGCGGAGACCGTGAGCAGTTCTTC.